This TCR beta chain was sequenced in a study of control samples from healthy donors and cancer patients. Germline V gene sequence: CDR1 MRHNA, CDR2 SNTAGT. This CDR3 has 15 residues. V lost 3 bases, J lost 8 bases, and 7 bases stayed unmatched. The repertoire was sequenced with immunoSEQ multiplex PCR; TCRdb's copy has only in-frame clones and lacks some. This table holds just under 100,000 clones, more than 80% found once. This receptor was identified in a man aged 18-30 years in good health. The chain recombines TRBV6-4 with TRBJ2-1, with 10 bases fitting TRBD2. Sequenced material: blood. In nucleotides, the CDR3 is TGTGCCAGCAGTGAATTACTAGCGGGAATAGATGAGCAGTTCTTC. Its translation: CASSELLAGIDEQFF.